The clone carrying this TCR beta chain was detected only a few times. Its target is not known. TCRdb passed the 5' RACE reads through MiXCR, listing each CDR3 protein once. Found here are tens of thousands of distinct CDR3 sequences, around a quarter of them singletons; the top ten hold roughly two fifths. The CDR3 covers 14 residues. Per germline, CDR1 SGDLS and CDR2 YYNGEE. The ends lost 0 bases at V and 5 bases at J; junction bases unmatched: 3. This sample was included in a study of T-cell memory formation after mild COVID-19. Whole-study findings and limits: Day 15 to 85 contractors were CD4/CD8 balanced; later expanders leaned CD4+. Mainly in CM and EM were contracting CD4+ clones; CD8+ were in EMRA. Memory from before infection featured some responding clones, which suggests cross-reactive memory joined.

The TCR sequence derives from a man aged 18 to 35 who had mild COVID-19 (a few samples of this study predate the infection). Cell type and time point are not known. Material: PBMCs or a T cell subset sorted from them (not recorded which). The V and J genes are TRBV9 and TRBJ2-3; TRBD1 matches at 7 bases. The DNA of the CDR3 is TGTGCCAGCAGCGTAGAGGGGGCCGGAGATACGCAGTATTTT. This gives the protein CASSVEGAGDTQYF.